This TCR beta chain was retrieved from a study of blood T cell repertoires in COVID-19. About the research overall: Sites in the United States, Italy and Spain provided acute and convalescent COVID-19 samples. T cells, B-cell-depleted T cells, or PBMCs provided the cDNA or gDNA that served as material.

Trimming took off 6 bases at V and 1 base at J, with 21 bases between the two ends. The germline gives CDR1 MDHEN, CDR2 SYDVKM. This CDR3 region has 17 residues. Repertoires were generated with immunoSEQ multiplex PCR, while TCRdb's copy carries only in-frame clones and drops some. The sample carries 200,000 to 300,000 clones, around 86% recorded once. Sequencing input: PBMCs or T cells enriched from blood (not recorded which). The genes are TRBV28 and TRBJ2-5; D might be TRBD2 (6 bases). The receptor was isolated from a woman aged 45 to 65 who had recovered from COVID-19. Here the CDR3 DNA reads TGTGCCAGCAGGCGGGCGGGTAGAAGCGGGCTCCAAGAGACCCAGTACTTC. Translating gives CASRRAGRSGLQETQYF.